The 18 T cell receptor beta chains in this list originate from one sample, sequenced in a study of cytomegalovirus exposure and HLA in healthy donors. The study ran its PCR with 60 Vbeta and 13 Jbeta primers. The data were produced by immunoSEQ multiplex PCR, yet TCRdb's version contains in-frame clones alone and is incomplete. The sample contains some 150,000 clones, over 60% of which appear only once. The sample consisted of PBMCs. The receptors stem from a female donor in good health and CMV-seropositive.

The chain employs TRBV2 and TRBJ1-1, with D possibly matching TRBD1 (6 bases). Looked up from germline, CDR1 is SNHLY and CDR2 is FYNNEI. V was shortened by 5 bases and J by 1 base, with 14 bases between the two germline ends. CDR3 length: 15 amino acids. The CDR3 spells CASSLSARGNTEAFF. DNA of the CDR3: TGTGCCAGCAGTCTCTCGGCCAGGGGGAACACTGAAGCTTTCTTT. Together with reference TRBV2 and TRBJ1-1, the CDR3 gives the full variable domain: EPEVTQTPSHQVTQMGQEVILRCVPISNHLYFYWYRQILGQKVEFLVSFYNNEISEKSEIFDDQFSVERPDGSNFTLKIRSTKLEDSAMYFCASSLSARGNTEAFFGQGTRLTVV.

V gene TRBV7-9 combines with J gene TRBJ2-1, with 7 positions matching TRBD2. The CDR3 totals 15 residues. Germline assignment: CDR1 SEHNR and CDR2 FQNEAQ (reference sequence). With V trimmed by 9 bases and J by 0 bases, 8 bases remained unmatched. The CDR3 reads CASGGGGGSYNEQFF. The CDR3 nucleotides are TGTGCCAGTGGCGGGGGTGGGGGCTCCTACAATGAGCAGTTCTTC.

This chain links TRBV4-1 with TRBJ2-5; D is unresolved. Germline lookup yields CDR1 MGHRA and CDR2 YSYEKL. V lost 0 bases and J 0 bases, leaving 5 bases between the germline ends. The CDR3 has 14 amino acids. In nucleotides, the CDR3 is TGCGCCAGCAGCCAAGAGAACTACCAAGAGACCCAGTACTTC. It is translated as CASSQENYQETQYF.

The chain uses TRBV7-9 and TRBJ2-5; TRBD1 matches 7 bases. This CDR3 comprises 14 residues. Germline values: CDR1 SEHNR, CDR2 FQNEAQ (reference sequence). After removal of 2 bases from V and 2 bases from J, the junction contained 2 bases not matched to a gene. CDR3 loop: CASSLLGQQETQYF. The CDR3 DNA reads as TGTGCCAGCAGCTTATTGGGACAGCAAGAGACCCAGTACTTC. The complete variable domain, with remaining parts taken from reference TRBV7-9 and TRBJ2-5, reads DTGVSQNPRHKITKRGQNVTFRCDPISEHNRLYWYRQTLGQGPEFLTYFQNEAQLEKSRLLSDRFSAERPKGSFSTLEIQRTEQGDSAMYLCASSLLGQQETQYFGPGTRLLVL.

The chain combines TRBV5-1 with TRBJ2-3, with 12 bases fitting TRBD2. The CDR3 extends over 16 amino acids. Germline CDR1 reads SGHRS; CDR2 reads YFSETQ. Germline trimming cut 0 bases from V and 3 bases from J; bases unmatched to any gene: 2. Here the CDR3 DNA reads TGCGCCAGCAGCTTGGCCGGGACTAGCGGGACAGATACGCAGTATTTT. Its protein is CASSLAGTSGTDTQYF.

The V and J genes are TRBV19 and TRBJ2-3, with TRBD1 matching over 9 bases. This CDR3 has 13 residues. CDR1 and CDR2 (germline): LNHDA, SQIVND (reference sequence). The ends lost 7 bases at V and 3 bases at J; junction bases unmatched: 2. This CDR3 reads CASTGQGTDTQYF. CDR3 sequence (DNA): TGTGCCAGTACCGGACAGGGGACAGATACGCAGTATTTT.

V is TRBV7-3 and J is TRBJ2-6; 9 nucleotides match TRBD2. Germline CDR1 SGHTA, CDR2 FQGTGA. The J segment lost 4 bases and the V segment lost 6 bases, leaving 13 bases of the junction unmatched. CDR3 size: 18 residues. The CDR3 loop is CASSPAGGVIRGANVLTF. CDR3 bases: TGTGCCAGCAGTCCCGCGGGAGGGGTAATAAGGGGGGCCAACGTCCTGACTTTC.

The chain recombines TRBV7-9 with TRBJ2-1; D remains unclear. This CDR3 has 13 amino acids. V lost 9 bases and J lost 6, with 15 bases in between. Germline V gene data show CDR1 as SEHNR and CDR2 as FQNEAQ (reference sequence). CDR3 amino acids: CASIEESRNEQFF. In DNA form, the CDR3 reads TGTGCCAGTATTGAGGAGAGCCGCAATGAGCAGTTCTTC.

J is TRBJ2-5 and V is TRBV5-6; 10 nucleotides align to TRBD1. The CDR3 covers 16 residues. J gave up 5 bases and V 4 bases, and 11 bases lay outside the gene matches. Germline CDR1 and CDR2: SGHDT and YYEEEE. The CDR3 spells CASSGIPGQGPETQYF. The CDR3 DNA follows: TGTGCCAGCAGCGGAATCCCGGGACAGGGGCCCGAGACCCAGTACTTC.

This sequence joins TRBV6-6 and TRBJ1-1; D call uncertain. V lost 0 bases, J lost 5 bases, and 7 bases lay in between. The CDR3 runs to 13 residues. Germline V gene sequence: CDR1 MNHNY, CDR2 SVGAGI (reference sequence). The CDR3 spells CASSYSERTEAFF. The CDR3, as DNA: TGTGCCAGCAGTTACTCGGAGAGAACTGAAGCTTTCTTT.

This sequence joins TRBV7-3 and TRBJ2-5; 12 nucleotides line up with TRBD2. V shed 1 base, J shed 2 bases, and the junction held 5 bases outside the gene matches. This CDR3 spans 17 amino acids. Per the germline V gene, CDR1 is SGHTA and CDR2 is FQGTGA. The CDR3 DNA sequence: TGTGCCAGCAGCTTAAGACTAGCGGGAGTGGGACAAGAGACCCAGTACTTC. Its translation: CASSLRLAGVGQETQYF.

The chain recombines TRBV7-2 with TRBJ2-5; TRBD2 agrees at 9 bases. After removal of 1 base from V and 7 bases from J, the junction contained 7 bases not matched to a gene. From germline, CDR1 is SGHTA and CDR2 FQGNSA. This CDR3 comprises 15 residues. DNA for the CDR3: TGTGCCAGCAGCTTAGAAAGGGGGCGGGGGGGGACCCAGTACTTC. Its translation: CASSLERGRGGTQYF.

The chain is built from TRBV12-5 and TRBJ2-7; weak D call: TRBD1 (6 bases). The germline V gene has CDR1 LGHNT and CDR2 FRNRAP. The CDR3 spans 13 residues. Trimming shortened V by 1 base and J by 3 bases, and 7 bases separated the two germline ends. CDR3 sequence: CASGLGRGYEQYF. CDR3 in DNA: TGTGCTAGTGGTTTGGGCAGGGGCTACGAGCAGTACTTC. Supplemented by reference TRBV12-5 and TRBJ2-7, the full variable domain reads DARVTQTPRHKVTEMGQEVTMRCQPILGHNTVFWYRQTMMQGLELLAYFRNRAPLDDSGMPKDRFSAEMPDATLATLKIQPSEPRDSAVYFCASGLGRGYEQYFGPGTRLTVT.

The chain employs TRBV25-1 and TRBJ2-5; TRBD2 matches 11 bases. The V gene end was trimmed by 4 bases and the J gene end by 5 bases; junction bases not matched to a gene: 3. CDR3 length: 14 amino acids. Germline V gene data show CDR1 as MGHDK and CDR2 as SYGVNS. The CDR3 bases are TGTGCCAGCAGTGGGCTAGCGGGGGGCGAGACCCAGTACTTC. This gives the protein CASSGLAGGETQYF.

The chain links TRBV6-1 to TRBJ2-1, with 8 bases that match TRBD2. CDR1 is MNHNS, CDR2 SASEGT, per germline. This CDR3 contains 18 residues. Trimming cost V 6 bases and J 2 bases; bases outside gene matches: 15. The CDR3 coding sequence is TGTGCCAGCAGAGAAACCAAGGGCGGGAGGTACCCCTACAATGAGCAGTTCTTC. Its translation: CASRETKGGRYPYNEQFF.

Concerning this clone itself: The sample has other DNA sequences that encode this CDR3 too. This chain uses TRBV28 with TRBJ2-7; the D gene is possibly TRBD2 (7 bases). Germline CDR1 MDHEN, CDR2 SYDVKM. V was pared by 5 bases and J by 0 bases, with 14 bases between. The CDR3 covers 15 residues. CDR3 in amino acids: CASSPGGANSYEQYF. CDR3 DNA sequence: TGTGCCAGCAGTCCTGGGGGGGCCAACTCCTACGAGCAGTACTTC.

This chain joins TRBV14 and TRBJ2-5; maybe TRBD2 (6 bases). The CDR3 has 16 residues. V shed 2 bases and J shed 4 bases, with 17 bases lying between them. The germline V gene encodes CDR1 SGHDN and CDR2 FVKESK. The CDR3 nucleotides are TGTGCCAGCAGCCAAAGCGCGGGAACGGACCGAGAGACCCAGTACTTC. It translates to CASSQSAGTDRETQYF.

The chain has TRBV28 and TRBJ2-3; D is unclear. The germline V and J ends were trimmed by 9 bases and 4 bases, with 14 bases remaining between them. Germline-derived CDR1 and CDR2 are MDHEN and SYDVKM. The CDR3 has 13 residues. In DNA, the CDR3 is TGTGCCAGTCAGAGGTATTCATCAGATACGCAGTATTTT. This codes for CASQRYSSDTQYF.